What follows are 19 T cell receptor beta chains derived from one specimen sequenced in a study of OX40 agonist ivuxolimab in advanced cancers. Clones were sequenced by immunoSEQ multiplex PCR, and TCRdb holds only the in-frame ones, with some missing. The sample includes about 53,000 clones, around nine tenths of them seen just once. The sample was CD4+ or CD8+ T cells sorted from blood, taken in a trial of the OX40 agonist ivuxolimab. The receptors were gathered from an adult with an advanced solid tumor such as melanoma, head and neck, liver or kidney cancer.

This clone was seen a single time. The CDR3 DNA sequence: TGTGCCACCAGCAGAGATGTTGGCTCCTACGAGCAGTACTTC. Protein: CATSRDVGSYEQYF. J is TRBJ2-7 and V is TRBV15; D ambiguous. The V gene's germline CDR1 is LNHNV and CDR2 YYDKDF (reference sequence). The CDR3 runs 14 residues. Trimming stripped 0 bases from V and 0 bases from J, with 6 bases between.

This chain joins TRBV2 and TRBJ2-1; TRBD1 agrees at 7 bases. Germline V gene lookup returns CDR1 SNHLY and CDR2 FYNNEI. This CDR3 has 14 amino acids. V trimming: 8 bases; J trimming: 7 bases; junction bases outside the gene matches: 11. The CDR3 loop is CASVTGPGVNEQFF. The CDR3, as DNA: TGTGCCAGCGTGACAGGGCCTGGGGTTAATGAGCAGTTCTTC.

V gene TRBV28 combines with J gene TRBJ1-1, with 9 bases fitting TRBD1. The CDR3 covers 14 residues. J gave up 5 bases and V 7 bases, and 8 bases lay outside the gene matches. Per the germline V gene, CDR1 is MDHEN and CDR2 is SYDVKM. Here the CDR3 reads CASKTGGVRTEAFF. Here the CDR3 DNA reads TGTGCCAGCAAAACAGGGGGCGTCCGGACTGAAGCTTTCTTT.

This clone has a handful of counts. This sequence joins TRBV5-1 and TRBJ2-1, with D tentatively TRBD1 or TRBD2 (5 bases each). Trimming took 0 bases from V and 3 from J, leaving 19 bases between them. Germline V CDR1 and CDR2: SGHRS, YFSETQ. There are 18 residues in the CDR3. In DNA form, the CDR3 reads TGCGCCAGCAGCTTGGGCTATATGGGACGGCGAAACTACAATGAGCAGTTCTTC. Translating gives CASSLGYMGRRNYNEQFF.

This sequence joins TRBV9 and TRBJ2-2, with TRBD2 matching over 7 bases. This CDR3 is 16 amino acids long. In germline, CDR1 is SGDLS, CDR2 YYNGEE. V gave up 1 base and J gave up 2 bases; unmatched junction bases: 5. As DNA, the CDR3 is TGTGCCAGCAGCGTATCCGCTAGCGGTAACACCGGGGAGCTGTTTTTT. Translated, it gives CASSVSASGNTGELFF.

The chain combines TRBV5-4 with TRBJ2-3; TRBD2 might be the D (6 bases). V was clipped by 2 bases and J by 4 bases, with 17 bases between them. This CDR3 spans 16 amino acids. Germline V gene data show CDR1 as SGHNT and CDR2 as YYREEE (reference sequence). CDR3 loop: CASSLFGDGGADTQYF. CDR3 sequence (DNA): TGTGCCAGCAGCTTATTTGGGGACGGAGGGGCAGATACGCAGTATTTT.

The V gene is TRBV5-1, the J gene TRBJ1-2; tentatively, D is TRBD1 (6 bases). Trimming cost V 0 bases and J 6 bases, with 12 bases left between them. Germline values: CDR1 SGHRS, CDR2 YFSETQ. The CDR3 length is 14 residues. CDR3 coding DNA: TGCGCCAGCAGCTTGGTCAGGGCAGGGGATGGCTACACCTTC. Translation: CASSLVRAGDGYTF.

The chain's CDR3 is CASSLNWGYNEQFF. The CDR3 nucleotides are TGTGCCAGCAGCCTCAACTGGGGGTACAATGAGCAGTTCTTC. V and J are TRBV11-3 and TRBJ2-1; possibly TRBD1 or TRBD2 for D (5 bases each). Per the germline V gene, CDR1 is SGHNT and CDR2 is YENEEA. The CDR3 has 14 amino acids. V was clipped by 5 bases and J by 4 bases, with 12 bases between them.

The chain has TRBV10-2 and TRBJ1-1, with 9 bases aligning to TRBD1. The trim removed 8 bases at V and 6 bases at J, leaving 7 bases unmatched. Germline V CDR1 and CDR2: WSHSY, SAAADI. CDR3 length equals 13 residues. The CDR3 DNA follows: TGCGCCAGCTGTAACAGGGGGCGGTCTGAAGCTTTCTTT. Protein sequence: CASCNRGRSEAFF.

The V gene is TRBV7-9, the J gene TRBJ1-5; D is possibly TRBD1 (6 bases). V was trimmed by 4 bases and J by 1 base, leaving 11 bases between them. The CDR3 totals 15 residues. Germline V CDR1 and CDR2: SEHNR, FQNEAQ (reference sequence). CDR3 in DNA: TGTGCCAGCAGCTCACAGGGATTGAGCAATCAGCCCCAGCATTTT. This encodes CASSSQGLSNQPQHF.

The chain uses TRBV7-9 and TRBJ1-2, with TRBD1 as a possible D gene (5 bases). V dropped 3 bases and J dropped 0 bases, with 11 bases sitting between them. CDR3 length: 15 residues. In germline, CDR1 is SEHNR, CDR2 FQNEAQ (reference sequence). CDR3 sequence reads: CASSFLDRPNYGYTF. In DNA, the CDR3 is TGTGCCAGCAGCTTCCTAGACAGACCTAACTATGGCTACACCTTC.

V usage is TRBV30 and J usage is TRBJ2-3; D is unresolved. The germline CDR1 and CDR2 sequences are GTSNPN and SVGIG (reference sequence). With 3 bases removed from V and 6 bases from J, the gap between germline ends came to 10 bases. The CDR3 extends over 12 amino acids. CDR3 DNA: TGTGCCTGGAGGGCGAATTCGGATACGCAGTATTTT. It specifies CAWRANSDTQYF.

The chain employs TRBV2 and TRBJ1-6, with a possible D match to TRBD1 (5 bases). CDR3 length: 15 residues. The ends were cut back, 6 bases at V and 4 bases at J, with 13 bases in the middle. Germline V gene lookup returns CDR1 SNHLY and CDR2 FYNNEI. Written as DNA, the CDR3 is TGTGCCAGCAGGGGGGGTCTGAATTATAATTCACCCCTCCACTTT. Protein sequence: CASRGGLNYNSPLHF.

This rearrangement joins TRBV6-1 to TRBJ1-3; D ambiguous. Germline V gene lookup returns CDR1 MNHNS and CDR2 SASEGT. Trimming pared 5 bases from V and 1 base from J, leaving 9 bases between. CDR3 length equals 14 residues. The CDR3 DNA sequence: TGTGCCAGCAGTAGGGTTGGATCTGGAAACACCATATATTTT. Residues: CASSRVGSGNTIYF.

The chain joins TRBV9 to TRBJ2-3, with D possibly being TRBD2 (6 bases). This CDR3 comprises 16 residues. The ends were cut back, 4 bases at V and 2 bases at J, with 17 bases in the middle. Germline CDR1 is SGDLS and CDR2 is YYNGEE. This CDR3 reads CASSLNAQGLTDTQYF. The CDR3 DNA reads TGTGCCAGCAGCCTCAACGCCCAGGGACTCACAGATACGCAGTATTTT.

The chain employs TRBV18 and TRBJ2-7; 7 nucleotides match TRBD2. This CDR3 is built from 15 residues. The germline V gene has CDR1 KGHSH and CDR2 LQKENI. The trim removed 1 base at V and 0 bases at J, leaving 3 bases unmatched. The CDR3 is CASSPLTGGSYEQYF. CDR3 nucleotides: TGTGCCAGCTCACCACTGACGGGGGGCTCCTACGAGCAGTACTTC.

This chain uses TRBV7-9 with TRBJ2-7; tentatively, D is TRBD1 or TRBD2 (5 bases each). This CDR3 region has 16 residues. V was pared by 2 bases and J by 0 bases, with 14 bases between. The V gene's germline CDR1 is SEHNR and CDR2 FQNEAQ (reference sequence). CDR3 loop: CASSLTAGTVSYEQYF. The CDR3 DNA sequence: TGTGCCAGCAGCTTAACCGCCGGGACCGTCTCCTACGAGCAGTACTTC.

The rearrangement uses TRBV5-4 and TRBJ1-1, with 7 bases fitting TRBD1. This CDR3 is 15 amino acids long. From germline, CDR1 is SGHNT and CDR2 YYREEE (reference sequence). V lost 0 bases, J lost 2 bases, and 4 bases stayed unmatched. The CDR3 bases are TGTGCCAGCAGCTTGGGGGACAGAATAAACACTGAAGCTTTCTTT. Residues: CASSLGDRINTEAFF.

In this sample, this clone turned up once. The gene calls are TRBV7-2 and TRBJ1-5; D is undetermined. This CDR3 is 13 amino acids long. Germline CDR1 SGHTA, CDR2 FQGNSA. The ends were cut back, 1 base at V and 6 bases at J, with 7 bases in the middle. CDR3 sequence reads: CASSLGRGQPQHF. CDR3 nucleotides: TGTGCCAGCAGCTTAGGTCGGGGTCAGCCCCAGCATTTT.